The 6 T cell receptor beta chains reported below all come from one sample, sequenced in a study of blood T cell repertoires in COVID-19. Method: immunoSEQ multiplex PCR; TCRdb's copy keeps in-frame clones and lacks some. The sample includes 180,000 or so clones, approximately 89% of them seen just once. Sequencing input: peripheral blood. The receptors stem from a woman aged 25 to 39 with acute or convalescent COVID-19.

This clone was counted only a few times. This chain uses TRBV19 with TRBJ2-3; the match to TRBD1 covers 8 bases. The CDR3 totals 15 residues. V lost 5 bases, J lost 1 base, and 5 bases stayed unmatched. CDR1 and CDR2 from the germline V gene are LNHDA and SQIVND (reference sequence). In DNA form, the CDR3 reads TGTGCCAGTAGTCTGCCGGGACAGGGCACAGATACGCAGTATTTT. Translation gives CASSLPGQGTDTQYF.

This clone occurred a few times. The chain joins TRBV28 to TRBJ2-4, with D tentatively TRBD2 (5 bases). The CDR3 loop spans 15 amino acids. Trimming took 3 bases from V and 0 from J, leaving 9 bases between them. Germline V gives CDR1 MDHEN, CDR2 SYDVKM. In DNA, the CDR3 is TGTGCCAGCAGTTTTCAGCGGAAAGCCAAAAACATTCAGTACTTC. Residues: CASSFQRKAKNIQYF.

The chain uses TRBV28 and TRBJ1-4, with D tentatively TRBD1 (6 bases). Germline CDR1 MDHEN, CDR2 SYDVKM. Trimming took off 4 bases at V and 7 bases at J, with 16 bases between the two ends. CDR3 size: 15 residues. The chain's CDR3 is CASSSGGQGVEKLFF. The CDR3 DNA follows: TGTGCCAGCAGTTCTGGGGGACAAGGAGTTGAAAAACTGTTTTTT.

The chain is built from TRBV20-1 and TRBJ2-7; D uncertain. This CDR3 has 11 amino acids. Germline values: CDR1 DFQATT, CDR2 SNEGSKA (reference sequence). V was clipped by 1 base and J by 6 bases, with 7 bases between them. CDR3 DNA: TGCAGTGCTAGAGGACGGAGCGAGCAGTACTTC. Protein sequence: CSARGRSEQYF.

This sequence joins TRBV7-9 and TRBJ2-1; D perhaps matches TRBD1 (6 bases). The CDR3 has 13 amino acids. Trimming took 10 bases from V and 0 from J, leaving 10 bases between them. Per the germline V gene, CDR1 is SEHNR and CDR2 is FQNEAQ (reference sequence). The CDR3 coding sequence is TGTGCCATCCGGGACACCTCCTACAATGAGCAGTTCTTC. It is translated as CAIRDTSYNEQFF. Full variable domain (outside the CDR3, taken from reference TRBV7-9 and TRBJ2-1): DTGVSQNPRHKITKRGQNVTFRCDPISEHNRLYWYRQTLGQGPEFLTYFQNEAQLEKSRLLSDRFSAERPKGSFSTLEIQRTEQGDSAMYLCAIRDTSYNEQFFGPGTRLTVL.

The CDR3 reads CASSASPNQPQHF. In DNA, the CDR3 is TGCGCCAGCTCCGCGTCACCCAATCAGCCCCAGCATTTT. V is TRBV5-1 and J is TRBJ1-5; D is undetermined. V was cut by 7 bases and J by 3 bases, with 11 bases left in between. Germline CDR1 reads SGHRS; CDR2 reads YFSETQ. CDR3 length: 13 amino acids. Using reference TRBV5-1 and TRBJ1-5 for the parts outside the CDR3, the full variable domain is KAGVTQTPRYLIKTRGQQVTLSCSPISGHRSVSWYQQTPGQGLQFLFEYFSETQRNKGNFPGRFSGRQFSNSRSEMNVSTLELGDSALYLCASSASPNQPQHFGDGTRLSIL.